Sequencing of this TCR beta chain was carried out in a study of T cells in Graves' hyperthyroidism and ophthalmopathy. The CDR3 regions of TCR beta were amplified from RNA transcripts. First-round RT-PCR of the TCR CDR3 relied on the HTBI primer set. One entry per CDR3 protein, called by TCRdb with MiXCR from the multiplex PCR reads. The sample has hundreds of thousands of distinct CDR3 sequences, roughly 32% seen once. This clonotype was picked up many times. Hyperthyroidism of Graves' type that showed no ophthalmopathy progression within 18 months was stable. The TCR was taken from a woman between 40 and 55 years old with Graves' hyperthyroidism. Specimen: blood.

Here the CDR3 DNA reads TGCGCCGCATCTAGCAACTATGGCTACACCTTC. It is translated as CAASSNYGYTF. The genes are TRBV4-3 and TRBJ1-2; D unresolved. Germline CDR1 and CDR2: LGHNA and YSLEER. The CDR3 covers 11 residues. Trimming stripped 11 bases from V and 2 bases from J, with 9 bases between.